The TCR beta chain described here comes from a study of blood T cell repertoires in COVID-19. Overall study: From the United States, Italy and Spain came samples of acute and convalescent COVID-19.

The CDR3 has 13 amino acids. Trimming removed 6 bases from V and 1 base from J; junction bases left unmatched: 2. In the study's own analysis: Reference gene primer amplification gave nucleated cell count estimates. The assay was immunoSEQ multiplex PCR, and TCRdb's table has in-frame clones only and misses some. For V, J and clone size, that table is used; D and trimming come from the DNA. The sample has about 61,000 clones; 85% to 90% are singletons. The chain joins TRBV12-3 or TRBV12-4 to TRBJ1-2, with 7 bases matching TRBD1. The clonotype originates from a woman aged 50 to 60 with active or convalescent COVID-19. Sequencing was done on a sample of peripheral blood. This CDR3 reads CASSNRGNYGYTF. For the CDR3, the DNA is TGTGCCAGCAGCAACAGGGGTAACTATGGCTACACCTTC.